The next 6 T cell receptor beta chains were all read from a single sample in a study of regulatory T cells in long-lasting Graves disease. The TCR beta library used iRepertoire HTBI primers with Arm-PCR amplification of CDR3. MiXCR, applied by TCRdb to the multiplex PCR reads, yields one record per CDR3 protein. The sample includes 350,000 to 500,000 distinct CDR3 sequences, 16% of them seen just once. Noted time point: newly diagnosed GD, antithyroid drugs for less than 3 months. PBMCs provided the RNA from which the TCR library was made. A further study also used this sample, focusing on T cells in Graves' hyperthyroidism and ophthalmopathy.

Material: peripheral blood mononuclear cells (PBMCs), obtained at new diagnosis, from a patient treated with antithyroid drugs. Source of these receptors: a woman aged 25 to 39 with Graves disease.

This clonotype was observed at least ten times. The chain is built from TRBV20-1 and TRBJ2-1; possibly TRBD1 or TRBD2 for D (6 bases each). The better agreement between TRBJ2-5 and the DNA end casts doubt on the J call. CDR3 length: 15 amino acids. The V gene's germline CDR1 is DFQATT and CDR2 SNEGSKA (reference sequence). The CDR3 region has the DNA TGCAGTGCTAGATTTTGGGGGGCTCCTGACGAGACCCAGTACTTC. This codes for CSARFWGAPDETQYF.

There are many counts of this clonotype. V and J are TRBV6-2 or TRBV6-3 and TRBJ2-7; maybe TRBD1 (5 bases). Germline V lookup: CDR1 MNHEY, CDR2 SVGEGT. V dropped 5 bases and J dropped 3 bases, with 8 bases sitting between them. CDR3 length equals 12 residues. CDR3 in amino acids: CASSDRSYEQYF. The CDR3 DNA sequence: TGTGCCAGCAGTGACAGAAGCTACGAGCAGTACTTC.

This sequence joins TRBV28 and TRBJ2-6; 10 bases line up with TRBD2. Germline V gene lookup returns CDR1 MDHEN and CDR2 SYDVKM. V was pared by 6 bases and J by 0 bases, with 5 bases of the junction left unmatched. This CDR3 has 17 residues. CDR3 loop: CASSPLAGPSGANVLTF. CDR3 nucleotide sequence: TGTGCCAGCAGCCCACTAGCGGGACCCTCTGGGGCCAACGTCCTGACTTTC.

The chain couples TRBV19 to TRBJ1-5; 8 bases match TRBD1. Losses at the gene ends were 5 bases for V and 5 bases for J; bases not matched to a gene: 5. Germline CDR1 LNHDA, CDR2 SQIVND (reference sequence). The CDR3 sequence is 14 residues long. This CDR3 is CASSVTGEDQPQHF. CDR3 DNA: TGTGCCAGTAGTGTGACAGGGGAGGATCAGCCCCAGCATTTT.

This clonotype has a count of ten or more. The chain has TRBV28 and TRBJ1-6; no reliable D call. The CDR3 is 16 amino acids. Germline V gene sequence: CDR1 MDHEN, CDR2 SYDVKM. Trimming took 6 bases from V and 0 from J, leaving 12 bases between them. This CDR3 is CASSSVRSSYNSPLHF. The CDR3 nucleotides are TGTGCCAGCAGCTCCGTGCGGTCCTCCTATAATTCACCCCTCCACTTT.

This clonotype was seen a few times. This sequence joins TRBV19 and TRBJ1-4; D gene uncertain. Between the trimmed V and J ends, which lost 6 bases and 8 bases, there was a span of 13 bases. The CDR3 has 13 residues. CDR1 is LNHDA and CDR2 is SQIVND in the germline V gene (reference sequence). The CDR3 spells CASRPDGGEKLFF. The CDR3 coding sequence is TGTGCCAGTAGGCCCGACGGTGGGGAAAAACTGTTTTTT.